This passage covers 20 T cell receptor beta chains from one sample sequenced in a study of technical replicates of blood from a few donors. Method: immunoSEQ multiplex PCR; TCRdb's copy keeps in-frame clones and lacks some. The data contain under 70,000 clones, approximately 89% of them singletons. Sequencing was carried out using PBMCs. These receptors all stem from a human donor in good health. Some clones in this sample may be carry-over from other donors' samples.

The chain links TRBV29-1 to TRBJ2-3; the D is unclear. V lost 4 bases and J lost 4, with 15 bases in between. Germline CDR1 is SQVTM and CDR2 is ANQGSEA. This CDR3 spans 14 amino acids. The CDR3 region has the DNA TGCAGCGTTGTTGCCCCTAGATACCCAGATACGCAGTATTTT. Its protein product is CSVVAPRYPDTQYF.

J is TRBJ2-3 and V is TRBV7-8; 8 nucleotides agree with TRBD2. Germline trimming cut 2 bases from V and 0 bases from J; bases unmatched to any gene: 7. Germline CDR1 reads SGHVS; CDR2 reads FQNEAQ. This CDR3 contains 17 residues. The CDR3, as DNA: TGTGCCAGCAGCTTATCAACGGGGGGGAGAAGCACAGATACGCAGTATTTT. It specifies CASSLSTGGRSTDTQYF.

The rearrangement uses TRBV25-1 and TRBJ1-2; no reliable D call. V lost 9 bases to trimming and J lost 3 bases, with 14 bases between them. The CDR3 sequence is 13 residues long. CDR1 is MGHDK and CDR2 is SYGVNS in the germline V gene. CDR3 DNA sequence: TGTGCCAGTCGGACCCAAGCGGACTATGGCTACACCTTC. Its translation: CASRTQADYGYTF.

The chain couples TRBV5-6 to TRBJ1-2; TRBD1 aligns across 10 bases. Trimming at V came to 0 bases and at J to 8 bases, leaving 10 bases not matched to a gene. CDR3 length equals 16 residues. Germline V gene lookup returns CDR1 SGHDT and CDR2 YYEEEE. CDR3 region: CASSLVPGQGSGGYTF. As DNA, the CDR3 is TGTGCCAGCAGCTTGGTCCCGGGACAGGGGTCGGGGGGCTACACCTTC.

This clone has just one count. The chain carries TRBV7-2 and TRBJ2-1, with TRBD2 identical over 9 bases. The CDR3 loop spans 16 amino acids. V gave up 0 bases and J gave up 4 bases; unmatched junction bases: 4. Per the germline V gene, CDR1 is SGHTA and CDR2 is FQGNSA. The CDR3 sequence: CASSLAGLAGYNEQFF. The CDR3 coding sequence is TGTGCCAGCAGCTTAGCGGGTCTAGCGGGGTACAATGAGCAGTTCTTC. The full variable domain, completed using reference TRBV7-2 and TRBJ2-1, is GAGVSQSPSNKVTEKGKDVELRCDPISGHTALYWYRQSLGQGLEFLIYFQGNSAPDKSGLPSDRFSAERTGGSVSTLTIQRTQQEDSAVYLCASSLAGLAGYNEQFFGPGTRLTVL.

V and J are TRBV5-4 and TRBJ2-7; TRBD1 might be the D (5 bases). Trimming left V 4 bases short and J 0 bases short, with 11 bases between. This CDR3 comprises 14 residues. CDR1 is SGHNT, CDR2 YYREEE, per germline (reference sequence). Here the CDR3 reads CASSQDIFSYEQYF. In DNA, the CDR3 is TGTGCCAGCAGCCAGGACATTTTCTCCTACGAGCAGTACTTC.

The rearrangement joins TRBV5-6 to TRBJ2-2, with 8 bases that match TRBD1. Germline trimming cut 7 bases from V and 5 bases from J; bases unmatched to any gene: 10. The CDR3 runs 15 residues. The germline gives CDR1 SGHDT, CDR2 YYEEEE. The DNA of the CDR3 is TGTGCCAGCGGAAGACAGGGGTTGGGAACCGGGGAGCTGTTTTTT. Translation: CASGRQGLGTGELFF.

The V and J genes are TRBV25-1 and TRBJ1-4; tentatively, D is TRBD1 (6 bases). The V end lost 7 bases, the J end lost 2 bases, and 11 bases lay between the germline ends. CDR1 is MGHDK, CDR2 SYGVNS, per germline. The CDR3 consists of 14 residues. The CDR3 reads CASTRQGTNEKLFF. CDR3 bases: TGTGCCAGCACCCGCCAGGGGACTAATGAAAAACTGTTTTTT.

This chain joins TRBV4-3 and TRBJ2-6; D is ambiguous. Germline lookup yields CDR1 LGHNA and CDR2 YSLEER. V dropped 5 bases and J dropped 2 bases, with 7 bases sitting between them. The CDR3 spans 14 residues. DNA of the CDR3: TGCGCCAGCAGCACTGCTGCTGGGGCCAACGTCCTGACTTTC. This gives the protein CASSTAAGANVLTF.

The rearrangement uses TRBV5-6 and TRBJ2-2; 12 bases line up with TRBD2. The length of the CDR3 is 15 residues. V shed 4 bases and J 10 bases; nucleotides not matched to a gene: 8. In germline, CDR1 is SGHDT, CDR2 YYEEEE. This CDR3 is CASSKASGRAVELFF. The CDR3 region has the DNA TGTGCCAGCAGCAAGGCTAGCGGGAGGGCGGTGGAGCTGTTTTTT.

The chain combines TRBV7-9 with TRBJ2-1, with a weak D call TRBD2 (6 bases). The germline V and J ends were trimmed by 1 base and 10 bases, with 20 bases remaining between them. The CDR3 has 16 amino acids. From germline, CDR1 is SEHNR and CDR2 FQNEAQ (reference sequence). As DNA, the CDR3 is TGTGCCAGCAGCTTAGGCCGGGACTTTTCCTCGAGGGAGCAGTTCTTC. Translation: CASSLGRDFSSREQFF.

Comments on this clone: An end of the junction differs from the germline gene, which may be a read error. The chain links TRBV18 to TRBJ1-1; the D gene is possibly TRBD1 (6 bases). This CDR3 is 16 amino acids long. CDR1 and CDR2 (germline): KGHSH, LQKENI. For the CDR3, the DNA is TGTGCCAGCTCACCACCCCCGGGACAAGAGTACAGGCTGGCCCGGTTT. Its protein is CASSPPPGQEYRLARF.

This clone was seen a handful of times. In DNA, the CDR3 is TGTGCCAGCAAGCGGGGGGCCTCCTACGAGCAGTACTTC. Translated, it gives CASKRGASYEQYF. The V call is TRBV5-8, the J call TRBJ2-7; 9 nucleotides align to TRBD2. Germline V lookup: CDR1 SGHTS, CDR2 YDEGEE. The CDR3 runs to 13 residues. V shed 6 bases, J shed 0 bases, and the junction held 1 base outside the gene matches.

This chain uses TRBV4-3 with TRBJ1-2; a weak D match, TRBD1 (5 bases). The CDR3 runs to 17 residues. Germline CDR1 reads LGHNA; CDR2 reads YSLEER. V lost 0 bases and J lost 1, with 15 bases in between. The CDR3 loop reads CASSQDYAGTINYGYTF. CDR3 coding DNA: TGCGCCAGCAGCCAAGATTATGCAGGGACTATTAACTATGGCTACACCTTC.

The rearrangement uses TRBV4-3 and TRBJ2-1; the match to TRBD2 covers 11 bases. Unmatched junction bases numbered 6, after V lost 0 bases and J lost 8 bases. The CDR3 contains 16 residues. From germline, CDR1 is LGHNA and CDR2 YSLEER. The CDR3 spells CASSQEASGRFYEQFF. The CDR3, as DNA: TGCGCCAGCAGCCAAGAGGCTAGCGGGAGGTTCTATGAGCAGTTCTTC.

A single count supports this clone. The chain links TRBV5-4 to TRBJ2-7; 8 nucleotides line up with TRBD2. V shed 0 bases, J shed 7 bases, and the junction held 6 bases outside the gene matches. Germline-derived CDR1 and CDR2 are SGHNT and YYREEE (reference sequence). The CDR3 contains 14 residues. CDR3 protein: CASSLGAGGQEQYF. CDR3 nucleotides: TGTGCCAGCAGCTTGGGGGCGGGGGGCCAAGAGCAGTACTTC.

The CDR3 loop reads CASSGASGSTYEQYF. The CDR3 DNA follows: TGTGCCAGCAGCGGGGCTAGCGGGTCCACCTACGAGCAGTACTTC. The V call is TRBV7-9, the J call TRBJ2-7; TRBD2 matches at 8 bases. This CDR3 is built from 15 residues. Germline V CDR1 and CDR2: SEHNR, FQNEAQ (reference sequence). Unmatched junction bases numbered 8, after V lost 5 bases and J lost 2 bases.

The V call is TRBV4-2, the J call TRBJ1-2, with TRBD1 matching 10 bases. The J segment lost 4 bases and the V segment lost 3 bases, leaving 2 bases of the junction unmatched. The CDR3 extends over 14 amino acids. Germline V gene sequence: CDR1 LGHNA, CDR2 YNFKEQ. CDR3 DNA sequence: TGTGCCAGCAGCCAGGGACAGGGGTCCTATGGCTACACCTTC. Protein sequence: CASSQGQGSYGYTF.

This clone was seen more than once but under ten times. This chain uses TRBV13 with TRBJ2-1, with D possibly TRBD1 on 5 matching bases. The CDR3 loop spans 15 amino acids. Trimming pared 5 bases from V and 3 bases from J, leaving 14 bases between. CDR1 is PRHDT, CDR2 FYEKMQ, per germline (reference sequence). CDR3 protein: CASSEEQESYNEQFF. The DNA for the CDR3 is TGTGCCAGCAGCGAAGAACAGGAGAGCTACAATGAGCAGTTCTTC.

The chain links TRBV6-1 to TRBJ1-2; TRBD1 is a possible D gene (5 bases). The germline V gene encodes CDR1 MNHNS and CDR2 SASEGT. The CDR3 consists of 14 residues. V was clipped by 6 bases and J by 4 bases, with 15 bases between them. CDR3 protein: CASRKSRDLYGYTF. CDR3 nucleotide sequence: TGTGCCAGCAGGAAAAGCAGGGATCTCTATGGCTACACCTTC.